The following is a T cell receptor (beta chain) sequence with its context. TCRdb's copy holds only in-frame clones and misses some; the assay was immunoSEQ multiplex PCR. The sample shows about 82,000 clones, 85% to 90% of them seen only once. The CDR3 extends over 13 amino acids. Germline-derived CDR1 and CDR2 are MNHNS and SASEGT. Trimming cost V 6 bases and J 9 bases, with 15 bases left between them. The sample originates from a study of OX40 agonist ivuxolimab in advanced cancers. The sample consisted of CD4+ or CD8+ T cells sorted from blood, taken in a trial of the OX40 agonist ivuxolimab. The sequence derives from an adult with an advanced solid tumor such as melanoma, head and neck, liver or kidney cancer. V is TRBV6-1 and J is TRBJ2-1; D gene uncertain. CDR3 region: CASSHGPPVEQFF. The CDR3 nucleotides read TGTGCCAGCAGCCATGGACCCCCCGTTGAGCAGTTCTTC.